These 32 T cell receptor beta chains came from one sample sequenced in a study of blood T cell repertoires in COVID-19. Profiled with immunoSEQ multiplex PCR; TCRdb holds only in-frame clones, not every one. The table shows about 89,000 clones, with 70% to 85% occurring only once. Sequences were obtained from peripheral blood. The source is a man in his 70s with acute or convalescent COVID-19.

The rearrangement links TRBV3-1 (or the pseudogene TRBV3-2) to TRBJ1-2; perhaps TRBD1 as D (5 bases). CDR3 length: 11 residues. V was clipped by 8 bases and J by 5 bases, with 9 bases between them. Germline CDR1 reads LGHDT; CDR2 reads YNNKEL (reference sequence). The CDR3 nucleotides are TGTGCCAGCCGGGACTTTTATGGCTACACCTTC. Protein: CASRDFYGYTF.

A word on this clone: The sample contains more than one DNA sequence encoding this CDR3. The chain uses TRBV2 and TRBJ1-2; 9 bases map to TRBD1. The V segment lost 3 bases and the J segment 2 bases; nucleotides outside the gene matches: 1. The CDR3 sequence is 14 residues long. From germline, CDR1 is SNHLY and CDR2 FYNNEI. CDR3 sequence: CASSEDRGNYGYTF. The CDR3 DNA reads TGTGCCAGCAGTGAGGACAGGGGAAACTATGGCTACACCTTC.

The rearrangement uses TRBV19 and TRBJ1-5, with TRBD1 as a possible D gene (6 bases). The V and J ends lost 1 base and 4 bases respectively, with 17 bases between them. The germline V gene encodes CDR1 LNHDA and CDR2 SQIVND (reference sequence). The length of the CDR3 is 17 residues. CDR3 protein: CASSIVGAGGLNQPQHF. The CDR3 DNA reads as TGTGCCAGTAGTATAGTGGGGGCAGGTGGGCTTAATCAGCCCCAGCATTTT.

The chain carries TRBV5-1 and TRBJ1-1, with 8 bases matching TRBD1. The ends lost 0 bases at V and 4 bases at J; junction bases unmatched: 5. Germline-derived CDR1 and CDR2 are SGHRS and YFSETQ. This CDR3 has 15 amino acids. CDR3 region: CASSLGVTGATEAFF. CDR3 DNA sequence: TGCGCCAGCAGCTTGGGGGTGACAGGGGCCACTGAAGCTTTCTTT.

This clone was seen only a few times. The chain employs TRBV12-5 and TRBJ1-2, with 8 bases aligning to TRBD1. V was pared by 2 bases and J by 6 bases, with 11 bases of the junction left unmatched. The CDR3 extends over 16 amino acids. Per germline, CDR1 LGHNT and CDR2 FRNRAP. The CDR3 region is CASGLPGDRWADGYTF. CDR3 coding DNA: TGTGCTAGTGGTTTGCCCGGGGACAGGTGGGCGGATGGCTACACCTTC.

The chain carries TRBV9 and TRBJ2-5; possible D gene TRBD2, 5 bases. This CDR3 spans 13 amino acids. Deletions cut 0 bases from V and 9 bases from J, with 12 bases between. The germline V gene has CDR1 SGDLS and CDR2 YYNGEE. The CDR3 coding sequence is TGTGCCAGCAGCGTAGAGGAGTTAGCGCCCCAGTACTTC. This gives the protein CASSVEELAPQYF.

The CDR3 nucleotides are TGTGCCAGCAGTTTATCTGGCAGAAACAATGAGCAGTTCTTC. Residues: CASSLSGRNNEQFF. This chain joins TRBV28 and TRBJ2-1; D not certain. Germline lookup yields CDR1 MDHEN and CDR2 SYDVKM. This CDR3 has 14 amino acids. V was shortened by 1 base and J by 5 bases, with 9 bases between the two germline ends. Full variable domain (remainder filled in from reference TRBV28 and TRBJ2-1): DVKVTQSSRYLVKRTGEKVFLECVQDMDHENMFWYRQDPGLGLRLIYFSYDVKMKEKGDIPEGYSVSREKKERFSLILESASTNQTSMYLCASSLSGRNNEQFFGPGTRLTVL.

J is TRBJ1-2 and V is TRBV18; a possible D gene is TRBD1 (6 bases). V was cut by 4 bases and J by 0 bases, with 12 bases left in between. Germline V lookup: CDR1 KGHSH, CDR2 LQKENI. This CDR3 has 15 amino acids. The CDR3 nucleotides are TGTGCCAGCTCACTTTTGGACAGAGCTAACTATGGCTACACCTTC. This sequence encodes CASSLLDRANYGYTF.

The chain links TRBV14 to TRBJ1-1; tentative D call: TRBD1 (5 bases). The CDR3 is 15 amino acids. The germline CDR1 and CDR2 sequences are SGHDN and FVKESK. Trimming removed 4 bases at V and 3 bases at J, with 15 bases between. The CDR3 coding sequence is TGTGCCAGCAGCCCGCAAGGACATCGAGACACTGAAGCTTTCTTT. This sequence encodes CASSPQGHRDTEAFF.

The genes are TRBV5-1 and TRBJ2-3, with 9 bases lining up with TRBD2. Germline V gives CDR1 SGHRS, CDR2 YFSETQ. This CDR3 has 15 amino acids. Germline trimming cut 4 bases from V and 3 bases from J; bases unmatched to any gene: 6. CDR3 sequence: CASSQLAGPTDTQYF. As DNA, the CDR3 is TGCGCCAGCAGCCAACTAGCGGGTCCGACAGATACGCAGTATTTT. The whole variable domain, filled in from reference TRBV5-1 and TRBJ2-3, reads KAGVTQTPRYLIKTRGQQVTLSCSPISGHRSVSWYQQTPGQGLQFLFEYFSETQRNKGNFPGRFSGRQFSNSRSEMNVSTLELGDSALYLCASSQLAGPTDTQYFGPGTRLTVL.

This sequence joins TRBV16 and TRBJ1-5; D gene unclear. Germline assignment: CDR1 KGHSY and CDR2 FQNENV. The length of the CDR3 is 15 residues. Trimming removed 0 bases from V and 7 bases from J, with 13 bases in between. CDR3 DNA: TGTGCCAGCAGCCAATCGCCGGGGTGGCGGCAGCCCCAGCATTTT. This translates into CASSQSPGWRQPQHF.

CDR3 residues: CSASGTGGSVHGYTF. CDR3 bases: TGCAGTGCTAGTGGCACAGGGGGCTCCGTCCACGGCTACACCTTC. The chain uses TRBV20-1 and TRBJ1-2, with 9 bases matching TRBD1. The junction had 13 bases not matched to a gene; V was cut back by 3 bases and J by 8 bases. The V gene's germline CDR1 is DFQATT and CDR2 SNEGSKA (reference sequence). This CDR3 region has 15 residues.

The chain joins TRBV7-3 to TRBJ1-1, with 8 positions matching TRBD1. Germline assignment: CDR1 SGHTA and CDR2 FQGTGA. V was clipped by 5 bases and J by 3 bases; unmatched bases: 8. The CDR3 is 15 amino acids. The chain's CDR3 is CASSLSGGADTEAFF. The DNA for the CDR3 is TGTGCCAGCAGCCTGTCAGGGGGCGCGGACACTGAAGCTTTCTTT.

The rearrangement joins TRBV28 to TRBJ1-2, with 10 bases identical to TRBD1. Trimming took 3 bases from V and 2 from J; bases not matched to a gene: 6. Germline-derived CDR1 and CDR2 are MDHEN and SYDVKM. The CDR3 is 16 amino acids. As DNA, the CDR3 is TGTGCCAGCAGTTTTCCTGAGGGACAGGGGAACTATGGCTACACCTTC. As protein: CASSFPEGQGNYGYTF.

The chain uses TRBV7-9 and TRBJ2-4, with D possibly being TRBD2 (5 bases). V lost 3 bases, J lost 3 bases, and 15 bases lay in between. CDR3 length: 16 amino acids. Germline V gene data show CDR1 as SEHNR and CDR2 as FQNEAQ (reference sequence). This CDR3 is CASSFTEGRGKNIQYF. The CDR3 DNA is TGTGCCAGCAGCTTTACAGAGGGCCGGGGCAAAAACATTCAGTACTTC.

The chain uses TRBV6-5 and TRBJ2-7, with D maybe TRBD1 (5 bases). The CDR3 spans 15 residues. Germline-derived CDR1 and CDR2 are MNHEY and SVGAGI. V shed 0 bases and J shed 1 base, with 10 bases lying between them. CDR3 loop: CASSYSIGVSYEQYF. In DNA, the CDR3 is TGTGCCAGCAGTTACTCGATAGGGGTTTCCTACGAGCAGTACTTC.

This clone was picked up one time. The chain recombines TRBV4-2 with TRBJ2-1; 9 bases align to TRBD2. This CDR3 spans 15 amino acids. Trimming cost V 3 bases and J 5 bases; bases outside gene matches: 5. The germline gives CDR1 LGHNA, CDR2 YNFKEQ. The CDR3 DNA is TGTGCCAGCAGCCAGATGTCTAGCGGGAACAATGAGCAGTTCTTC. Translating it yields CASSQMSSGNNEQFF.

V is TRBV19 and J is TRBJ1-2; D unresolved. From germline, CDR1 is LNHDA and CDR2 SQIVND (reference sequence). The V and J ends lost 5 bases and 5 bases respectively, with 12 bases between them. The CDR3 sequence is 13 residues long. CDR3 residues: CASSWASRYGYTF. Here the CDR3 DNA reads TGTGCCAGTAGTTGGGCCAGTAGGTATGGCTACACCTTC.

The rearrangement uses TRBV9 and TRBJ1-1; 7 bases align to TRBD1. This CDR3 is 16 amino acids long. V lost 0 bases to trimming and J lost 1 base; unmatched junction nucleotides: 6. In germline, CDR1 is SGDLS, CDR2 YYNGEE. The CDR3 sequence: CASSVDGGQPNTEAFF. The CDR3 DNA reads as TGTGCCAGCAGCGTAGATGGGGGACAGCCGAACACTGAAGCTTTCTTT.

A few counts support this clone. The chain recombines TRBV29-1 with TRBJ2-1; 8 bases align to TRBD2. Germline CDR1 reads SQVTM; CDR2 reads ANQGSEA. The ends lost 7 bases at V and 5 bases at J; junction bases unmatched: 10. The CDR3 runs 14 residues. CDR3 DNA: TGCAGCGCGCAGCGGGAGTTAATAAACAATGAGCAGTTCTTC. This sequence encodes CSAQRELINNEQFF.

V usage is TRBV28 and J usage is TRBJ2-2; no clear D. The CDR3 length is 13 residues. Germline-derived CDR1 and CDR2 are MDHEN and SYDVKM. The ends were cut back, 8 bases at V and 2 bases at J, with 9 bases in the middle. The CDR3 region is CASPSVNTGELFF. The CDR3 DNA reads TGTGCCAGCCCGAGCGTCAACACCGGGGAGCTGTTTTTT.

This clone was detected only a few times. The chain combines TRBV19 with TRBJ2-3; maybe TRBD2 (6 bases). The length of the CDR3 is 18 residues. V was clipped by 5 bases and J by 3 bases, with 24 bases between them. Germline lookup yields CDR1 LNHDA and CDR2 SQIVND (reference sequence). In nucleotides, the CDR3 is TGTGCCAGTAGTCAGCTAAAGGACTACATGCCGAGAACAGATACGCAGTATTTT. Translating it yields CASSQLKDYMPRTDTQYF.

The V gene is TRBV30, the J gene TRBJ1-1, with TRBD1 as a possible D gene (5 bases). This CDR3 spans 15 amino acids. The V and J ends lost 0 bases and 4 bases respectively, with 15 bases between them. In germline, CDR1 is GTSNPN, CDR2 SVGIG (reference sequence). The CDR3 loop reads CAWSVSGLGSTEAFF. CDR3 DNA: TGTGCCTGGAGTGTGTCAGGGCTCGGTAGCACTGAAGCTTTCTTT.

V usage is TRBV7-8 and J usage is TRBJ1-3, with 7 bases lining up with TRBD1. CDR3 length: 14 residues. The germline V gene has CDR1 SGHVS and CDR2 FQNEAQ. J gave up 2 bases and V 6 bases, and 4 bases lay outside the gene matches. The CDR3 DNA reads TGTGCCAGCAGTCAAGACAGGGCTGGAAACACCATATATTTT. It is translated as CASSQDRAGNTIYF.

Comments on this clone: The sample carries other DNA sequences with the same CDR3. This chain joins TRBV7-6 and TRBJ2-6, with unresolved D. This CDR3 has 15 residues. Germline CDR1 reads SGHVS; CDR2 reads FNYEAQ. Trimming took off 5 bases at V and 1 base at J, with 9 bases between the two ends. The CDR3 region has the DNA TGTGCCAGCAGCCTCCCGGTATCTGGGGCCAACGTCCTGACTTTC. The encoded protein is CASSLPVSGANVLTF.

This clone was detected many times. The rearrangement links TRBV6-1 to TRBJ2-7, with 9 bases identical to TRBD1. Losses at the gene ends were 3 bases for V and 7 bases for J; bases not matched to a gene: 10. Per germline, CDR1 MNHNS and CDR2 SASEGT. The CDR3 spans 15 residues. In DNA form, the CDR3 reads TGTGCCAGCAGTGAGGGACAGGGTCCGGTTTCAGAGCAGTACTTC. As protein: CASSEGQGPVSEQYF.

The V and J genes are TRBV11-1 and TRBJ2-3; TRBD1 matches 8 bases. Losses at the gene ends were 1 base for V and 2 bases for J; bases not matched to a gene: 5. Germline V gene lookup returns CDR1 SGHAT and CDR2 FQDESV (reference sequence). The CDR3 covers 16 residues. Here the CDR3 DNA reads TGTGCCAGCAGCTTAGTCCGGACAGGGTACACAGATACGCAGTATTTT. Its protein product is CASSLVRTGYTDTQYF.

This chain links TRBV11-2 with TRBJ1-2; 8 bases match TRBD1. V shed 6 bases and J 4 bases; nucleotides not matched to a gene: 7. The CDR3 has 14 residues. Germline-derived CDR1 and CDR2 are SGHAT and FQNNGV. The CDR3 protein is CASSLMDRAYGYTF. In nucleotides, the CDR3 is TGTGCCAGCAGTTTGATGGACAGGGCCTATGGCTACACCTTC.

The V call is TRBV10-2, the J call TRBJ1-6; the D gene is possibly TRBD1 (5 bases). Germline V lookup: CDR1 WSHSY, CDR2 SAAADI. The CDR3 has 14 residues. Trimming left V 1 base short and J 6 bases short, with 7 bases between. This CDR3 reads CASSELTANSPLHF. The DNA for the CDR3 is TGCGCCAGCAGTGAGTTGACAGCTAATTCACCCCTCCACTTT.

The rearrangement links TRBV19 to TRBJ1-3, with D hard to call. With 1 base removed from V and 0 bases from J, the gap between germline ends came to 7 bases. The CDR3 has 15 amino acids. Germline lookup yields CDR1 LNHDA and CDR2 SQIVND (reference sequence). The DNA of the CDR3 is TGTGCCAGTAGTATAGTTCTTAGCTCTGGAAACACCATATATTTT. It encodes CASSIVLSSGNTIYF. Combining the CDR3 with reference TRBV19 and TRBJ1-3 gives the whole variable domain DGGITQSPKYLFRKEGQNVTLSCEQNLNHDAMYWYRQDPGQGLRLIYYSQIVNDFQKGDIAEGYSVSREKKESFPLTVTSAQKNPTAFYLCASSIVLSSGNTIYFGEGSWLTVV.

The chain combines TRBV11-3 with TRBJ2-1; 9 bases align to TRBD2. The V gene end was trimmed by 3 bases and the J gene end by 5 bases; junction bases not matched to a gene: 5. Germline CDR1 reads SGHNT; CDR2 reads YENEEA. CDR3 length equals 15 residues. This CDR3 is CASSFLAGHDNEQFF. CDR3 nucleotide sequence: TGTGCCAGCAGCTTCCTAGCGGGACACGACAATGAGCAGTTCTTC.

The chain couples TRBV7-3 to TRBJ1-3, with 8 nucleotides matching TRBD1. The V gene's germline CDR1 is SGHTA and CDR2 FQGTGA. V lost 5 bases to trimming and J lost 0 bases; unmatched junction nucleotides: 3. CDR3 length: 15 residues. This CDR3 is CASSPTGDSGNTIYF. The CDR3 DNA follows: TGTGCCAGCAGCCCGACAGGGGACTCTGGAAACACCATATATTTT.